Below are 6 T cell receptor beta chains sequenced from a single sample in a study of CD8+CD57+ T cells in acquired aplastic anemia (dated by TCRdb to 2016 to 2019). The sequencer listed for this sample is Illumina HiSeq 2000. Genomic DNA was used as template for profiling of TCR beta VDJ combinations and CDR3 sequences. TCRdb's own reprocessing of the public reads used fastp at Q25 and MiXCR and kept productive beta chains. Each entry merges the rows of one CDR3 protein and shows their most common DNA and genes. This sample holds around 400,000 distinct CDR3 sequences; 55% to 75% were observed only once. Of the sample, under 4.5% falls within the top ten clones. The source material was sorted CD4+, CD8+, or CD8+CD57+ T cells (not recorded which) from PBMCs. These receptors all stem from a human donor in good health, serving as a control.

The rearrangement uses TRBV2 and TRBJ1-6, with D perhaps TRBD1 (6 bases). In germline, CDR1 is SNHLY, CDR2 FYNNEI. The length of the CDR3 is 17 residues. Trimming stripped 6 bases from V and 7 bases from J, with 22 bases between. This chain's CDR3 is CASSLTTGGARNSPLHF. CDR3 DNA: TGTGCCAGCAGCTTGACGACAGGCGGCGCCAGGAATTCACCCCTCCACTTT.

Note on this clonotype: One junction end disagrees with the germline gene, perhaps due to a read error. The chain recombines TRBV7-3 with TRBJ1-6, with 7 bases identical to TRBD1. Looked up from germline, CDR1 is SGHTA and CDR2 is FQGTGA. The CDR3 runs to 17 residues. The chain's CDR3 is CASSVPRNRGYKSPLHF. CDR3 nucleotides: TGTGCCAGCAGCGTGCCGAGGAACAGGGGATATAAATCACCCCTCCACTTT.

This chain uses TRBV4-1 with TRBJ2-2, with D unresolved. Trimming cost V 5 bases and J 0 bases, with 10 bases left between them. The germline gives CDR1 MGHRA, CDR2 YSYEKL. The CDR3 contains 15 residues. This CDR3 reads CASSVGAANTGELFF. CDR3 DNA: TGCGCCAGCAGCGTCGGAGCAGCGAACACCGGGGAGCTGTTTTTT.

V is TRBV4-2 and J is TRBJ2-7; D is possibly TRBD2 (6 bases). The CDR3 loop spans 15 amino acids. The germline CDR1 and CDR2 sequences are LGHNA and YNFKEQ. The V and J ends lost 4 bases and 5 bases respectively, with 18 bases between them. CDR3 sequence reads: CASSRGDLGYDEQYF. CDR3 coding DNA: TGTGCCAGCAGCCGGGGGGACCTTGGTTACGACGAGCAGTACTTC.

The chain has TRBV5-1 and TRBJ1-2, with D possibly TRBD1 on 5 matching bases. The V gene's germline CDR1 is SGHRS and CDR2 YFSETQ. Trimming removed 0 bases from V and 4 bases from J, with 16 bases in between. The CDR3 runs to 16 residues. CDR3 coding DNA: TGCGCCAGCAGCTTGGGCACTAACAGGTTGGGCTATGGCTACACCTTC. The encoded protein is CASSLGTNRLGYGYTF.

This chain joins TRBV5-1 and TRBJ2-5; D unclear. With 0 bases removed from V and 5 bases from J, the gap between germline ends came to 17 bases. The CDR3 consists of 16 residues. Germline values: CDR1 SGHRS, CDR2 YFSETQ. The CDR3 spells CASSLVWSRTTETQYF. CDR3 DNA sequence: TGCGCCAGCAGCTTGGTATGGTCCAGAACGACGGAGACCCAGTACTTC.